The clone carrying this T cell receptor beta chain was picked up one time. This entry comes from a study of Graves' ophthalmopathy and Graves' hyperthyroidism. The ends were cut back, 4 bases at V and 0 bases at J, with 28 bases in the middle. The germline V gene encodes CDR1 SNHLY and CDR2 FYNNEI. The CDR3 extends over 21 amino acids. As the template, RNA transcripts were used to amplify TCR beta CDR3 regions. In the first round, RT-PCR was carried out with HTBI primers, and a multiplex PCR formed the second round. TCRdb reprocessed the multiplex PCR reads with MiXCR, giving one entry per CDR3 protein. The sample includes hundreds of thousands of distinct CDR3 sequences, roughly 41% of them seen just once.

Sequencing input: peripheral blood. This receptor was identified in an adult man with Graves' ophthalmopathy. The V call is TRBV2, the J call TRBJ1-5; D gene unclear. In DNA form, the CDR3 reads TGTGCCAGCAGTGCTAGAGCGACGGACGGGCGAAGCGCCTATAGCAATCAGCCCCAGCATTTT. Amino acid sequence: CASSARATDGRSAYSNQPQHF.